The T cell receptor beta chain described here comes from a study of blood T cell repertoires in COVID-19. Overall study context: The samples span acute and convalescent COVID-19 from the United States, Italy and Spain. Sources were T cells, B-cell-depleted T cells, or PBMCs; the material itself was cDNA or gDNA.

Recruited during active infection, patients (from Seattle) were subsequently followed longitudinally. The germline gives CDR1 SGHRS, CDR2 YFSETQ. The V end lost 6 bases, the J end lost 0 bases, and 13 bases lay between the germline ends. The length of the CDR3 is 14 residues. TCRdb's copy holds only in-frame clones and misses some; the assay was immunoSEQ multiplex PCR. The sample consists of 300,000 to 350,000 clones, 87% of them appearing once. What was sequenced was peripheral blood. The clonotype was recovered from a man between 25 and 39 years old with COVID-19, enrolled during active disease. The chain links TRBV5-1 to TRBJ2-7; weak D call: TRBD2 (6 bases). In DNA, the CDR3 is TGCGCCAGCACCCCTCCTAGCGACTCCTACGAGCAGTACTTC. Protein: CASTPPSDSYEQYF.